Each of the 8 T cell receptor beta chains below was sequenced from the same sample in a study of blood T cell repertoires in COVID-19. Measured with immunoSEQ multiplex PCR; TCRdb has only the in-frame clones, and not every one. The table shows some 320,000 clones, with under 90% occurring only once. Sequencing input: PBMCs or T cells enriched from blood (not recorded which). Receptors originate from a man aged 60-69 years who had recovered from COVID-19.

CDR3 sequence reads: CASSYSMTPGETQYF. Written as DNA, the CDR3 is TGTGCCAGCAGTTACTCGATGACTCCTGGGGAGACCCAGTACTTC. The rearrangement joins TRBV6-5 to TRBJ2-5, with D uncertain. Trimming shortened V by 0 bases and J by 5 bases, and 13 bases separated the two germline ends. Germline V gives CDR1 MNHEY, CDR2 SVGAGI. CDR3 size: 15 residues.

This clone was seen just once. The CDR3 DNA reads as TGTGCCAGCAGTGACTCAGCGGGGACAGGGGGTCGGAATGAGCAGTTCTTC. Encoded protein: CASSDSAGTGGRNEQFF. This chain links TRBV6-4 with TRBJ2-1; 11 bases are shared with TRBD1. Germline lookup yields CDR1 MRHNA and CDR2 SNTAGT. The trim removed 0 bases at V and 7 bases at J, leaving 8 bases unmatched. CDR3 length: 17 amino acids.

The chain carries TRBV5-1 and TRBJ2-7; 8 bases align to TRBD1. J was trimmed by 3 bases and V by 4 bases; bases with no gene match: 9. Looked up from germline, CDR1 is SGHRS and CDR2 is YFSETQ. The CDR3 spans 15 residues. CDR3 residues: CASSPWDRSFYEQYF. Written as DNA, the CDR3 is TGCGCCAGCAGCCCCTGGGACAGGAGCTTCTACGAGCAGTACTTC.

The V call is TRBV29-1, the J call TRBJ2-5; the match to TRBD1 covers 11 bases. The CDR3 runs to 13 residues. J was trimmed by 4 bases and V by 8 bases; bases with no gene match: 6. The germline V gene encodes CDR1 SQVTM and CDR2 ANQGSEA. The CDR3 DNA reads TGCAGCTCCGGACAGGGGGCATCAGAGACCCAGTACTTC. The encoded protein is CSSGQGASETQYF.

This chain uses TRBV25-1 with TRBJ2-1, with 7 bases that match TRBD2. Germline V CDR1 and CDR2: MGHDK, SYGVNS. V gave up 0 bases and J gave up 4 bases; unmatched junction bases: 3. The CDR3 extends over 15 amino acids. CDR3 amino acids: CASSEYRGSYNEQFF. CDR3 bases: TGTGCCAGCAGTGAATATCGCGGGAGTTACAATGAGCAGTTCTTC. The variable domain in full, completed from reference TRBV25-1 and TRBJ2-1, reads EADIYQTPRYLVIGTGKKITLECSQTMGHDKMYWYQQDPGMELHLIHYSYGVNSTEKGDLSSESTVSRIRTEHFPLTLESARPSHTSQYLCASSEYRGSYNEQFFGPGTRLTVL.

The chain recombines TRBV4-3 with TRBJ2-7, with D perhaps TRBD1 (5 bases). Trimming stripped 0 bases from V and 0 bases from J, with 15 bases between. The CDR3 runs to 17 residues. The V gene's germline CDR1 is LGHNA and CDR2 YSLEER. CDR3 sequence (DNA): TGCGCCAGCAGCCAAGATTGGTCGGCCAGGGACTCCTACGAGCAGTACTTC. Translation gives CASSQDWSARDSYEQYF.

The chain recombines TRBV6-1 with TRBJ2-2; D possibly corresponds to TRBD2 (5 bases). The CDR3 has 13 amino acids. The germline V and J ends were trimmed by 0 bases and 8 bases, with 7 bases remaining between them. Germline V gives CDR1 MNHNS, CDR2 SASEGT. In DNA, the CDR3 is TGTGCCAGCAGTGAAGCCGGGGAGGGGGAGCTGTTTTTT. This translates into CASSEAGEGELFF.

This rearrangement joins TRBV28 to TRBJ1-3; 8 bases align to TRBD1. The germline CDR1 and CDR2 sequences are MDHEN and SYDVKM. The CDR3 extends over 14 amino acids. J gave up 4 bases and V 3 bases, and 2 bases lay outside the gene matches. The CDR3 sequence is CASSLTGAGNTIYF. CDR3 sequence (DNA): TGTGCCAGCAGTTTGACAGGGGCCGGAAACACCATATATTTT.